This T cell receptor (beta chain) was observed in a study of CD8+ T cells in alopecia areata listed by TCRdb under 2018. For the wider study: The treated patients took part in an open-label pilot trial in which moderate-to-severe alopecia areata was treated with oral tofacitinib at 5 to 10 mg twice daily. Patients stayed on tofacitinib for 6 to 18 months and then had 6 months of follow-up off drug so that delayed response and recurrence could be assessed. High-throughput TCRbeta sequencing was used to examine T cell clonal expansion in alopecia areata in both the C3H/HeJ mouse model and human patients. In humans, TCRbeta sequencing was performed on scalp tissue and on sorted CD4+ and CD8+ peripheral blood T cells from healthy controls and from patients with patchy or totalis/universalis alopecia areata. Patients on tofacitinib were biopsied at baseline and after 4 and 24 weeks of treatment, and several of the patients also had a later scalp biopsy. Scalp clonality was compared among normal scalp (n=4), patchy alopecia areata scalp (n=8), and alopecia totalis/universalis scalp (n=8). RNA was extracted with the PAXgene miRNA kit for fixed scalp, the miRNeasy kit for PBMCs, and the RNeasy kit for mouse skin. TCRbeta CDR3 regions were amplified by immunoSEQ multiplex PCR with 35 Vbeta forward and 13 Jbeta reverse primers.

Lesional scalp punch biopsies and peripheral blood were obtained from alopecia areata patients. After PBMCs were isolated by density centrifugation and stained for CD3, CD4 and CD8, a FACSAria was used to sort CD4+ and CD8+ T cells. In the case of this clone: The antigen this receptor binds is unknown. No base qualities exist here, and no much larger clone lies one base off it.

Results the study describes overall, beyond this receptor: Lesional scalp, especially in alopecia totalis/universalis, showed higher clonality and more expanded CD8+ clones than normal scalp, suggesting antigenic drive. TCR sequences shared between patients were less clear than in mice, possibly partly because of HLA diversity in the patient population. Scalp TCR repertoire analysis is complicated because resident alphabeta T cells in normal human skin are also sequenced, whereas mouse skin is dominated by gammadelta T cells.

The CDR3 contains 13 residues, cysteine and phenylalanine counted. The CDR3 DNA has 39 bases and is translated from base 1. For CDR1 and CDR2, the germline V gene (reference sequence) lists LNHNV and YYDKDF. At the junction V is shortened by 1 base and J by 3 bases, with 6 bases in between. Library preparation employed the immunoSEQ multiplex PCR assay. RNA was extracted from all samples and reverse transcribed into cDNA as template for TCR sequencing. SuperScript III was used to make first-strand cDNA, primed with a 2:1 mix of oligo-dT and random hexamers. Amplification bias was assessed with a synthetic immune receptor repertoire, and residual bias was removed computationally. The paper's processing steps were these. Raw reads were preprocessed to remove errors, and CDR3 was defined by IMGT conventions from the conserved cysteine to phenylalanine. To get clonality, Shannon entropy was normalized by log2 of the number of productive unique TCRs and the result was subtracted from 1. Scalp TCRbeta sequences were cross-referenced with sorted blood CD4 and CD8 repertoires so that the CD4 or CD8 identity of scalp clones could be inferred. Held by TCRdb, this immuneACCESS table contains in-frame sequences only and omits some clones. Under half of the omission traces to an unresolved V gene where checked; the cause of the rest is unknown. V, J and clone size were drawn from that table, and D and trimming were deduced from the DNA. Here the sample has approximately 140,000 clones; approximately 50% occur a single time. The biggest ten clones account for approximately 7% of the sample.

The sequence was obtained from a human donor with alopecia areata. The sequencing sample was made of CD4+ T cells sorted from blood. The chain employs TRBV15 and TRBJ1-2, with the D gene uncertain. The DNA sequence follows: TGTGCCACCAGCAGAGTGAGGGACTATGGCTACACCTTC. Translated, this gives CATSRVRDYGYTF.